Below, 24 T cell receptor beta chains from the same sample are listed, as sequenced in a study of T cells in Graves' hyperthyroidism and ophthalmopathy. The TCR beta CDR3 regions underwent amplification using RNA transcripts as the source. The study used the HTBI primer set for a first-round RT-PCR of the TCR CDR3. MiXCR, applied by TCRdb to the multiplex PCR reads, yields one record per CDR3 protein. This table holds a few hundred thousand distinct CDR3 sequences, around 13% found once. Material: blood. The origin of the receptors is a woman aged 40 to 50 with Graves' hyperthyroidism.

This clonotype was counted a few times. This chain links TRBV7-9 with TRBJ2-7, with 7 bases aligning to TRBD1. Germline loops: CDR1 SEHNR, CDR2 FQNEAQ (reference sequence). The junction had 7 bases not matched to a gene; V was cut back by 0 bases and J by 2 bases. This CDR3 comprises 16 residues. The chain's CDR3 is CASSLATGILPYEQYF. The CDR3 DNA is TGTGCCAGCAGCTTAGCGACAGGGATCCTTCCCTACGAGCAGTACTTC.

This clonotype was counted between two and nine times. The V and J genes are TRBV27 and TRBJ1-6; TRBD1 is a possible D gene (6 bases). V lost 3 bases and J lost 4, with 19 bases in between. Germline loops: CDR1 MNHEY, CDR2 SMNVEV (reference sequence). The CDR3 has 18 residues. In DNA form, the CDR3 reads TGTGCCAGCAGTTTGACGGGGCTCACAGGGACTTATAATTCACCCCTCCACTTT. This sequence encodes CASSLTGLTGTYNSPLHF.

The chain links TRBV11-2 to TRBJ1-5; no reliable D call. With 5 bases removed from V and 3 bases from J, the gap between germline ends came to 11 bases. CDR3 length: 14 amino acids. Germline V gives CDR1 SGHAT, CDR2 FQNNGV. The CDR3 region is CASSQEKANQPQHF. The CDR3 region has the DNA TGTGCCAGCAGCCAAGAGAAGGCCAATCAGCCCCAGCATTTT.

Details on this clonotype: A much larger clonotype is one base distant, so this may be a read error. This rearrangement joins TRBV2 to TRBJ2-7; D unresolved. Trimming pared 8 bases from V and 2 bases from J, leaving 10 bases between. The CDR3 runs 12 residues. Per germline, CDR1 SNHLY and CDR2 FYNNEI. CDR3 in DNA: TGTGCCAGCCGGTTGGTGGCCTACGAGCAGTACTTC. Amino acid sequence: CASRLVAYEQYF.

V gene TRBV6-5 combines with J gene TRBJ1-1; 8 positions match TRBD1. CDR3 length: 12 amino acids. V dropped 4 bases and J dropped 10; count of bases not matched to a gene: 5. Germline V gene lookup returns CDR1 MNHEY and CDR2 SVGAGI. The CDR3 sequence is CASSSTGTGAFF. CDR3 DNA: TGTGCCAGCAGTTCTACCGGGACAGGAGCTTTCTTT.

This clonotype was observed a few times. CDR3 DNA: TGTGCCAGCAGTACCAGACAGGCCCCGTGGGGCTACACCTTC. Translation: CASSTRQAPWGYTF. The chain carries TRBV28 and TRBJ1-2; perhaps TRBD1 as D (6 bases). V lost 5 bases and J 8 bases, leaving 18 bases between the germline ends. The CDR3 is 14 residues long. Germline values: CDR1 MDHEN, CDR2 SYDVKM.

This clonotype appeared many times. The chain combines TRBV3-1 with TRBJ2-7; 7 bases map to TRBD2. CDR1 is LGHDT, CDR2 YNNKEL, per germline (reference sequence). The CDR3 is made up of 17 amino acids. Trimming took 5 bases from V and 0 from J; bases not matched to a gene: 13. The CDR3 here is CASSEKLASGSSYEQYF. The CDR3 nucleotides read TGTGCCAGCAGCGAAAAATTGGCTAGCGGTAGCTCCTACGAGCAGTACTTC.

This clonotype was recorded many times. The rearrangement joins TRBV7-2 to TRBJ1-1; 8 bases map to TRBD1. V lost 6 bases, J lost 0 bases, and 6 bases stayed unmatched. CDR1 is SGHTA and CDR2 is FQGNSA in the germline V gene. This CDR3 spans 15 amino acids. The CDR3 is CASSRTGTMNTEAFF. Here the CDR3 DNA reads TGTGCCAGCAGTAGGACAGGGACCATGAACACTGAAGCTTTCTTT. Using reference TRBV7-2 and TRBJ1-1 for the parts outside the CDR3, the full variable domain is GAGVSQSPSNKVTEKGKDVELRCDPISGHTALYWYRQSLGQGLEFLIYFQGNSAPDKSGLPSDRFSAERTGGSVSTLTIQRTQQEDSAVYLCASSRTGTMNTEAFFGQGTRLTVV.

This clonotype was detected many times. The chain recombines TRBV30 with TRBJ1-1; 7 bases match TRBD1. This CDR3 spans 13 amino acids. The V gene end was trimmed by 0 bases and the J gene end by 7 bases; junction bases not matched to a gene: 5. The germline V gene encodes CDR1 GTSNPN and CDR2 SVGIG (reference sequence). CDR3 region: CAWSVAGGVEAFF. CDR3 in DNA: TGTGCCTGGAGTGTGGCAGGGGGGGTTGAAGCTTTCTTT. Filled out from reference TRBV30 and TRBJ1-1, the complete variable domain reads SQTIHQWPATLVQPVGSPLSLECTVEGTSNPNLYWYRQAAGRGLQLLFYSVGIGQISSEVPQNLSASRPQDRQFILSSKKLLLSDSGFYLCAWSVAGGVEAFFGQGTRLTVV.

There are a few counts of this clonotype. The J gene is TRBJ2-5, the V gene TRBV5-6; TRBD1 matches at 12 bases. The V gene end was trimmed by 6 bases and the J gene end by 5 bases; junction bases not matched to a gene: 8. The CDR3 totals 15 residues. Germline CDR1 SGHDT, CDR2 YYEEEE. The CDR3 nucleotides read TGTGCCAGCACGCTTCCGGGACAGGGGGCCGAGACCCAGTACTTC. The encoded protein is CASTLPGQGAETQYF.

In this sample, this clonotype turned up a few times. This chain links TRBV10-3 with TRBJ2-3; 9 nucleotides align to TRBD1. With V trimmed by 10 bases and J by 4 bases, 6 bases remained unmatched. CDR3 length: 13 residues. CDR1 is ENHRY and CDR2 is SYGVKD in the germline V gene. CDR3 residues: CATGQGRADTQYF. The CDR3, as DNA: TGTGCCACCGGACAGGGGAGAGCAGATACGCAGTATTTT.

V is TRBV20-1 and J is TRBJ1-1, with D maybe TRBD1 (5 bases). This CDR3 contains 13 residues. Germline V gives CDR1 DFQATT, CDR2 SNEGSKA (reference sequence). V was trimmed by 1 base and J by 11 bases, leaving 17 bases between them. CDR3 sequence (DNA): TGCAGTGCTAGAGGGACAACCGGGAGGTGGGCTTTCTTT. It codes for CSARGTTGRWAFF.

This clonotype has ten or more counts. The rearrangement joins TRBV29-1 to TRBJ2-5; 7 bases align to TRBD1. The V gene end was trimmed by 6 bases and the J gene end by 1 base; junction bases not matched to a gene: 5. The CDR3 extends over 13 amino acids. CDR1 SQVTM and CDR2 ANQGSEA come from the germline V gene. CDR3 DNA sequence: TGCAGCGTAAATACAGGGGTCCAAGAGACCCAGTACTTC. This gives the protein CSVNTGVQETQYF.

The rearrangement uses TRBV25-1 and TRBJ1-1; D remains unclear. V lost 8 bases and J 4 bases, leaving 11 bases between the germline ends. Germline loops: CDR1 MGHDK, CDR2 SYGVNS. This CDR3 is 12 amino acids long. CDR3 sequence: CASGEMITEAFF. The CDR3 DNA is TGTGCCAGCGGGGAGATGATCACTGAAGCTTTCTTT.

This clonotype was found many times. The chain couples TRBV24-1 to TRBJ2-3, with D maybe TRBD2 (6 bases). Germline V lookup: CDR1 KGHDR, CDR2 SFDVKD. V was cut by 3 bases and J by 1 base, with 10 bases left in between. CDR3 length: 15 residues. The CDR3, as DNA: TGTGCCACCAGTGATGGTAGCGGAGGCACAGATACGCAGTATTTT. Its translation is CATSDGSGGTDTQYF.

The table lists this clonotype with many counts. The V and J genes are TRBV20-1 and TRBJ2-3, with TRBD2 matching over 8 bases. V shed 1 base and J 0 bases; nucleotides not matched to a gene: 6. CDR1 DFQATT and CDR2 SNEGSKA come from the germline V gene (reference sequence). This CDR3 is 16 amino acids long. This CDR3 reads CSARGLAGASTDTQYF. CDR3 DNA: TGCAGTGCTAGAGGTCTAGCGGGTGCTAGCACAGATACGCAGTATTTT.

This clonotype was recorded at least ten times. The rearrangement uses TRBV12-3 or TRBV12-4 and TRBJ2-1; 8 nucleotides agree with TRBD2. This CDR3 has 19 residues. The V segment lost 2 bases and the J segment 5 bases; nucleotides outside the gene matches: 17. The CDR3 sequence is CASSLRFFVGGGGHNEQFF. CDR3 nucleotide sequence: TGTGCCAGCAGTTTAAGGTTTTTTGTCGGGGGGGGAGGACACAATGAGCAGTTCTTC.

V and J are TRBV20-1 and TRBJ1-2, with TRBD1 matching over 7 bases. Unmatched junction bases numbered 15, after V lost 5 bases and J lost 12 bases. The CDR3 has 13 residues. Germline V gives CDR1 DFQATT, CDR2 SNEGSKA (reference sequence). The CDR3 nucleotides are TGCAGTGCTGCCGGGACAGCAATATGGCTCGACACCTTC. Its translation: CSAAGTAIWLDTF.

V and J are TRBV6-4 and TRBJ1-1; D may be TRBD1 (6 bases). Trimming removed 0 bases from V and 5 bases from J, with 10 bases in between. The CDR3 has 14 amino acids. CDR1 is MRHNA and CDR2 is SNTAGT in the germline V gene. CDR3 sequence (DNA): TGTGCCAGCAGTGACTCAACAGGGCGAACTGAAGCTTTCTTT. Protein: CASSDSTGRTEAFF.

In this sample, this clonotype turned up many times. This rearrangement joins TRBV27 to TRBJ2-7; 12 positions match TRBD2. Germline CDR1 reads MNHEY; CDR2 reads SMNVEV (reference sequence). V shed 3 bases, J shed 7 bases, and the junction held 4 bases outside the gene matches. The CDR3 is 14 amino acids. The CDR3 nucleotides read TGTGCCAGCAGTTTGGGGACTAGCGGGTTAGAGCAGTACTTC. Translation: CASSLGTSGLEQYF.

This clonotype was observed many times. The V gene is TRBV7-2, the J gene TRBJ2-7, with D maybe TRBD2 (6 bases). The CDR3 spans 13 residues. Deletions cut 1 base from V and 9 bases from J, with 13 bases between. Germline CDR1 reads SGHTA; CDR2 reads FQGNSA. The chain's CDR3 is CASSLDGGIGQYF. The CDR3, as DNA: TGTGCCAGCAGCTTAGATGGCGGGATCGGGCAGTACTTC.

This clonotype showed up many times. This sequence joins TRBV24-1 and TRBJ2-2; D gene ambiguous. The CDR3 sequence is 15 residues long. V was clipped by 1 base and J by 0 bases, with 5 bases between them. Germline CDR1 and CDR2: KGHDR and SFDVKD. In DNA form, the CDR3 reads TGTGCCACCAGTGATTTTTGGCCGAACACCGGGGAGCTGTTTTTT. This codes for CATSDFWPNTGELFF.

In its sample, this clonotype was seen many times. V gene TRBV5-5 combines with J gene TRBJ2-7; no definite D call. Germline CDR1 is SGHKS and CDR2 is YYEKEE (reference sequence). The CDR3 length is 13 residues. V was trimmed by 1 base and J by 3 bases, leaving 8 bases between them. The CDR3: CASSLFGDYEQYF. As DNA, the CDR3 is TGTGCCAGCAGCTTGTTCGGAGACTACGAGCAGTACTTC.

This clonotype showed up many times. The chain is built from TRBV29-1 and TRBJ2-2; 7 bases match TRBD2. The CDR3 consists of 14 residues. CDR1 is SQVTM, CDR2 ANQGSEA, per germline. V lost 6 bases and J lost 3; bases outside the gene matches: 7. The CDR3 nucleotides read TGCAGCGTAACGAGCGGGATAGACACCGGGGAGCTGTTTTTT. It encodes CSVTSGIDTGELFF.